Only a few counts were recorded for the clone carrying this T cell receptor beta chain. Its antigen is not known. Germline V lookup: CDR1 DFQATT, CDR2 SNEGSKA (reference sequence). V gave up 6 bases and J gave up 0 bases, with 9 bases separating them. This CDR3 spans 12 amino acids. The data derive from a study of T-cell memory formation after mild COVID-19. General study findings and limits: The study detected some responding clones in pre-infection memory, suggesting cross-reactive memory joined.

5'RACE primed at constant segments yielded TCR alpha and TCR beta cDNA libraries bearing sample barcodes and UMIs. TCRdb reanalysed the 5' RACE reads using MiXCR and keeps one entry per CDR3 protein. The data show 550,000 to 700,000 distinct CDR3 sequences, with roughly 17% seen just once and roughly 7.8% held by the top ten. V gene TRBV20-1 combines with J gene TRBJ2-7; D uncertain. The source of this sequence is an adult woman who had mild COVID-19 (a few samples of this study predate the infection). Cell type and time point are not known. The sample consisted of PBMCs or a T cell subset sorted from them (not recorded which). The CDR3: CSARPGSYEQYF. For the CDR3, the DNA is TGCAGTGCCCGACCGGGCTCCTACGAGCAGTACTTC.